This entry is about one T cell receptor (beta chain). Its antigen is still unknown. Base qualities are missing; no much larger clone stands one base away. TCRbeta CDR3 regions were amplified from genomic DNA using the immunoSEQ Assay, a bias-controlled multiplex PCR. For the original study's pipeline: Within the assay, amplification of reference gene primers was used to estimate how many nucleated cells each sample contained. Sequence reads were collapsed and filtered to measure the absolute abundance of every unique TCRbeta CDR3 rearrangement. For each sample, productive Simpson clonality was calculated by taking the square root of Simpson's diversity index across productive rearrangements. Drawn from immuneACCESS, this table holds only the in-frame rearrangements with V and J called that TCRdb kept. Clones are partly lost; checked studies trace under half to an unresolved V gene and leave the rest unexplained. D and trimming come from the DNA, and the V and J calls and clone size come from that table. The sample contains around 58,000 clones, about 90% of them found a single time. The ten largest clones add up to 4.5% to 6% of the sample.

Whole blood was collected in K2EDTA tubes by collaborating institutions according to the institutions' own protocols. Collaborator samples were shipped for TCRbeta analysis as frozen whole blood, isolated PBMCs, or DNA extracted from either sample type. Trimming removed 3 bases from V and 3 bases from J, leaving 9 bases between the germline ends. The CDR3 has 13 amino acids, counting the end cysteine and phenylalanine. The retained sequence is limited to the CDR3, 39 bases, with the frame set at the first base. Sequences GTSNPN (CDR1) and SVGIG (CDR2) are obtained from the germline V gene (reference sequence). The record originates from a study of blood T cell repertoires in COVID-19 (dated by TCRdb to 2018 to 2021). Study-level background: Samples covering the acute and convalescent phases of COVID-19 were provided by collaborators in the United States, Italy and Spain. The prospective study material was composed of cDNA or gDNA derived from T cells, B-cell-depleted T cells, or PBMCs. Deeply sampled blood TCRbeta repertoires from subjects exposed to, actively infected with, or recovered from COVID-19 were included in the dataset. The repertoires were made available in a free public database intended to serve as a resource for research on the immune response to SARS-CoV-2. The samples were drawn from two sources: the first 160 participants of the ongoing ImmuneRACE study, and over 1,000 subjects contributed by 6 global collaborators. A de-identified subject ID, COVID-19 status, age in years and sex were almost always included in the sample metadata. HLA class I and class II types, where available, came from metadata supplied by the sample provider rather than from assay-based typing. Study-level results and caveats: The quantity of clinical and demographic metadata differed by source and by participant and was supplied without curation.

The sequence links TRBV30 to TRBJ1-5, with a tentative D gene TRBD1 over 5 matching bases. The receptor's source is a human donor in a cohort sampled during active COVID-19. The sample consisted of peripheral blood. The bases are TGTGCCTGGAGCGGGGGTCCCAATCAGCCCCAGCATTTT. Protein translation: CAWSGGPNQPQHF.